The following is a T cell receptor (beta chain) sequence with its context. As yet, its antigen is unknown. CDR1 and CDR2 (germline): LNHDA, SQIVND (reference sequence). The CDR3 spans 14 residues. Trimming removed 3 bases at V and 11 bases at J, with 14 bases between. The PCR contained 60 Vbeta and 13 Jbeta primers. Using immunoSEQ multiplex PCR, the repertoire was profiled, and TCRdb retains in-frame clones only, with some absent. The profile shows approximately 120,000 clones, around three quarters of them singletons. This entry is derived from a study of cytomegalovirus exposure and HLA in healthy donors. The study's findings and limits: In a later analysis, donors in an Asian-associated ancestry cluster reportedly had fewer N-insertions in productive TCRs than the cohort mean. Cytomegalovirus-associated TCR beta chains were listed, numbering 164.

The chain has TRBV19 and TRBJ1-6; a possible D gene is TRBD1 (6 bases). The TCR was taken from a female donor in good health and CMV-seronegative. Sample: PBMCs. The CDR3 is CASSIRTGRTPLHF. The CDR3 DNA sequence: TGTGCCAGTAGTATTAGAACAGGGCGAACACCCCTCCACTTT.